One T cell receptor (beta chain) is described in this entry. Recovered status in Cohort 3 required two negative PCRs, clearance, or symptom resolution. This record comes from a study of blood T cell repertoires in COVID-19. The overall study: Specimens from acute and convalescent COVID-19 originated in the United States, Italy and Spain. T cells, B-cell-depleted T cells, or PBMCs provided the cDNA or gDNA that served as material.

Trimming stripped 6 bases from V and 0 bases from J, with 14 bases between. Germline V gene sequence: CDR1 KGHSH, CDR2 LQKENI. The CDR3 loop spans 16 amino acids. Original data processing: Reference gene primer amplification yielded estimated nucleated cell counts. Produced via immunoSEQ multiplex PCR; TCRdb's table is partial and in-frame only. That table furnishes V, J and clone size, whereas the DNA furnished D and trimming. This table has some 460,000 clones, approximately 86% appearing once. The gene calls are TRBV18 and TRBJ1-4; D gene ambiguous. The specimen sequenced was PBMCs or T cells enriched from blood (not recorded which). This receptor was taken from a woman aged 18-29 years who had recovered from COVID-19. DNA for the CDR3: TGTGCCAGCTCCTCCTTGGCTGGTACAACTAATGAAAAACTGTTTTTT. Amino acid sequence: CASSSLAGTTNEKLFF.